The 8 T cell receptor beta chains presented below share a single source sample, sequenced in a study of shared T cell receptors in the human thymus (dated by TCRdb to about 2021). Library creation used the immunoSEQ multiplex PCR assay. TCRdb took over this immuneACCESS table, retaining in-frame rearrangements with V and J assigned. Such tables are incomplete; in checked studies, under half of the missing clones stem from an unresolved V gene, and the remainder is unexplained. In this sample the table shows some 700,000 clones, approximately 88% of which occur a single time. Approximately 0.011% of the sample is in the top ten clones. These data are also associated with another study on human thymus T cells.

Sequenced: thymocytes. Receptors originate from a boy under two years old with a congenital heart defect. Donor details come from another sample of the same person, matched by shared clones.

This chain uses TRBV30 with TRBJ1-1, with a tentative D call TRBD1 (6 bases). The germline gives CDR1 GTSNPN, CDR2 SVGIG (reference sequence). This CDR3 spans 12 amino acids. V was pared by 7 bases and J by 5 bases, with 14 bases between. The CDR3 nucleotides read TGTGCCTATGAGACCGGGACAACTGAAGCTTTCTTT. Translation: CAYETGTTEAFF.

The chain couples TRBV27 to TRBJ2-1, with 8 bases identical to TRBD2. Germline V lookup: CDR1 MNHEY, CDR2 SMNVEV (reference sequence). After removal of 7 bases from V and 4 bases from J, the junction contained 6 bases not matched to a gene. The CDR3 has 14 amino acids. This CDR3 is CASTFSGDYNEQFF. DNA for the CDR3: TGTGCCAGCACCTTTAGCGGGGATTACAATGAGCAGTTCTTC.

A single count supports this clone. The chain carries TRBV4-2 and TRBJ2-7, with D perhaps matching TRBD2 (6 bases). The CDR3 extends over 18 amino acids. The germline V and J ends were trimmed by 1 base and 1 base, with 20 bases remaining between them. Germline V gives CDR1 LGHNA, CDR2 YNFKEQ. CDR3 sequence: CASSQAYLQAGPSYEQYF. DNA of the CDR3: TGTGCCAGCAGCCAAGCCTACCTCCAAGCGGGTCCGTCCTACGAGCAGTACTTC.

The rearrangement links TRBV25-1 to TRBJ1-5; D remains ambiguous. The CDR3 is 13 amino acids. V was shortened by 1 base and J by 6 bases, with 7 bases between the two germline ends. The germline CDR1 and CDR2 sequences are MGHDK and SYGVNS. CDR3 DNA sequence: TGTGCCAGCAGTGAATTTGAGAGTCAGCCCCAGCATTTT. Translated: CASSEFESQPQHF.

V gene TRBV4-1 combines with J gene TRBJ1-2; D unclear. CDR1 and CDR2 from the germline V gene are MGHRA and YSYEKL. V was trimmed by 4 bases and J by 0 bases, leaving 12 bases between them. The CDR3 is 15 amino acids. The DNA of the CDR3 is TGCGCCAGCAGCCGAAAGACGGAGACTAACTATGGCTACACCTTC. Residues: CASSRKTETNYGYTF.

The J gene is TRBJ2-7, the V gene TRBV14, with TRBD2 as a possible D gene (6 bases). V was cut by 4 bases and J by 5 bases, with 15 bases left in between. CDR1 is SGHDN and CDR2 is FVKESK in the germline V gene. The CDR3 contains 14 residues. CDR3 region: CASSPGRSSDEQYF. DNA of the CDR3: TGTGCCAGCAGCCCAGGGAGGTCCTCGGACGAGCAGTACTTC.

The chain links TRBV5-1 to TRBJ2-1; D uncertain. The germline V gene has CDR1 SGHRS and CDR2 YFSETQ. The CDR3 has 16 amino acids. The V end lost 0 bases, the J end lost 4 bases, and 14 bases lay between the germline ends. Here the CDR3 reads CASSLVPQASYNEQFF. The CDR3 DNA sequence: TGCGCCAGCAGCTTGGTACCCCAGGCTTCTTACAATGAGCAGTTCTTC. Full variable domain (outside the CDR3, taken from reference TRBV5-1 and TRBJ2-1): KAGVTQTPRYLIKTRGQQVTLSCSPISGHRSVSWYQQTPGQGLQFLFEYFSETQRNKGNFPGRFSGRQFSNSRSEMNVSTLELGDSALYLCASSLVPQASYNEQFFGPGTRLTVL.

The CDR3 DNA reads TGTGCCAGCTCACCCCTGGACAGCTCTGGAAACACCATATATTTT. Protein: CASSPLDSSGNTIYF. The V and J genes are TRBV18 and TRBJ1-3; a weak D match, TRBD1 (6 bases). Trimming took 3 bases from V and 0 from J, leaving 9 bases between them. The CDR3 contains 15 residues. Germline V gives CDR1 KGHSH, CDR2 LQKENI.